What follows are 10 T cell receptor beta chains derived from one specimen sequenced in a study of memory CD4+ T cells and cytomegalovirus serostatus. Single viable CD3+CD4+CD8-CD45RO+ cells were sorted as the memory CD4+ T cells. TCRdb's copy holds only in-frame clones and misses some; the assay was immunoSEQ multiplex PCR. The sample records around 63,000 clones, over 70% being singletons. The source material was memory CD4+ T cells from blood. The receptors come from an adult in good health and CMV-seronegative. Some clones in this sample may be carry-over from other donors' samples.

The chain joins TRBV18 to TRBJ1-2; the D gene is possibly TRBD1 (5 bases). Trimming removed 3 bases from V and 2 bases from J, with 13 bases in between. Germline V gives CDR1 KGHSH, CDR2 LQKENI. The CDR3 contains 15 residues. As DNA, the CDR3 is TGTGCCAGCTCACCGGAAGGGGCGGGAAACTATGGCTACACCTTC. This codes for CASSPEGAGNYGYTF.

This chain links TRBV28 with TRBJ2-2; D possibly corresponds to TRBD2 (5 bases). Trimming cost V 6 bases and J 5 bases, with 10 bases left between them. Looked up from germline, CDR1 is MDHEN and CDR2 is SYDVKM. The CDR3 totals 13 residues. CDR3 in DNA: TGTGCCAGCAGGAGGGAAGCTACCGGGGAGCTGTTTTTT. It specifies CASRREATGELFF.

This clone came up once. The chain couples TRBV5-4 to TRBJ2-5; D is uncertain. Germline V lookup: CDR1 SGHNT, CDR2 YYREEE (reference sequence). Trimming shortened V by 0 bases and J by 3 bases, and 12 bases separated the two germline ends. The CDR3 contains 15 residues. The CDR3 DNA reads TGTGCCAGCAGCTTGGGGGCGGCCTCGGAAGAGACCCAGTACTTC. Translating gives CASSLGAASEETQYF. The full variable domain, in which reference TRBV5-4 and TRBJ2-5 provide the parts outside the CDR3, is ETGVTQSPTHLIKTRGQQVTLRCSSQSGHNTVSWYQQALGQGPQFIFQYYREEENGRGNFPPRFSGLQFPNYSSELNVNALELDDSALYLCASSLGAASEETQYFGPGTRLLVL.

The CDR3 nucleotides are TGTGCCAGCAGCTTATCTAGGACAGGGCGCTACGAGCAGTACTTC. Its translation is CASSLSRTGRYEQYF. The V gene is TRBV11-2, the J gene TRBJ2-7, with 8 positions matching TRBD1. CDR3 length: 15 amino acids. Germline loops: CDR1 SGHAT, CDR2 FQNNGV. Trimming took 2 bases from V and 3 from J; bases not matched to a gene: 6.

A word on this clone: No conserved phenylalanine or tryptophan ends this CDR3, so it is likely a read error. The J gene is TRBJ1-2, the V gene TRBV5-6; 9 bases map to TRBD1. V was pared by 6 bases and J by 4 bases, with 7 bases of the junction left unmatched. In germline, CDR1 is SGHDT, CDR2 YYEEEE. The CDR3 consists of 14 residues. This CDR3 reads CASTGRDRAYGYTS. The DNA of the CDR3 is TGTGCCAGCACAGGGAGGGACAGGGCCTATGGCTACACCTCC.

This clone ranks as medium-sized. This CDR3 is CASEGAGLVYGYTF. Written as DNA, the CDR3 is TGTGCCTCTGAGGGGGCAGGACTCGTCTATGGCTACACCTTC. The chain combines TRBV30 with TRBJ1-2, with 7 bases that match TRBD1. This CDR3 has 14 amino acids. V shed 7 bases and J 4 bases; nucleotides not matched to a gene: 12. The germline V gene encodes CDR1 GTSNPN and CDR2 SVGIG (reference sequence).

The table lists this clone with a few counts. The chain uses TRBV14 and TRBJ1-1; no clear D gene. The CDR3 consists of 15 residues. Germline V CDR1 and CDR2: SGHDN, FVKESK. V shed 3 bases and J shed 3 bases, with 14 bases lying between them. The CDR3 region has the DNA TGTGCCAGCAGCCAGCATATCGGCGGACACACTGAAGCTTTCTTT. This sequence encodes CASSQHIGGHTEAFF.

Points on this clone: The junction departs from germline at one end; a sequencing error may be responsible. The chain is built from TRBV7-7 and TRBJ2-2; a possible D gene is TRBD1 (6 bases). Germline loops: CDR1 SSHAT, CDR2 FNYEAQ (reference sequence). The CDR3 sequence is 15 residues long. CDR3 amino acids: CASSLDGTSNGELFF. The CDR3 DNA is TGTGCTAGCAGCTTAGATGGGACAAGCAACGGGGAGCTGTTTTTT.

V is TRBV2 and J is TRBJ2-7, with unresolved D. Germline assignment: CDR1 SNHLY and CDR2 FYNNEI. This CDR3 spans 15 amino acids. Trimming took 1 base from V and 4 from J, leaving 14 bases between them. CDR3 DNA sequence: TGTGCCAGCAGTGAAGAGGCAGGCTCTTGGTACGAGCAGTACTTC. Encoded protein: CASSEEAGSWYEQYF.

The rearrangement links TRBV6-1 to TRBJ1-4, with 7 bases fitting TRBD1. V dropped 4 bases and J dropped 7; count of bases not matched to a gene: 12. Germline lookup yields CDR1 MNHNS and CDR2 SASEGT. The CDR3 has 16 residues. CDR3 region: CASSVTGKSVGEKLFF. CDR3 DNA: TGTGCCAGCAGTGTGACAGGGAAATCGGTGGGTGAAAAACTGTTTTTT.